The present T cell receptor beta chain was sequenced within a study of blood T cell repertoires in COVID-19. Study context: Whether acute or convalescent, the COVID-19 samples came from the United States, Italy and Spain. The analysed material was cDNA or gDNA that came from T cells, B-cell-depleted T cells, or PBMCs.

This clone was seen only once. Germline assignment: CDR1 SGHRS and CDR2 YFSETQ. CDR3 length equals 19 residues. V dropped 4 bases and J dropped 6; count of bases not matched to a gene: 18. Original handling: For nucleated cells, counts were estimated from reference gene primer amplification. Measured with immunoSEQ multiplex PCR; TCRdb has only the in-frame clones, and not every one. D and trimming come from the DNA, and the V and J calls and clone size come from that table. The sample holds about 63,000 clones, about 81% seen once. The sequenced sample was peripheral blood. The chain couples TRBV5-1 to TRBJ2-1; 11 nucleotides align to TRBD2. The origin of this receptor is a human donor in a cohort sampled during active COVID-19. CDR3 in amino acids: CASSPPLLAGASRGNEQFF. The CDR3 region has the DNA TGCGCCAGCAGCCCCCCCTTACTAGCGGGAGCCTCTAGGGGCAATGAGCAGTTCTTC.